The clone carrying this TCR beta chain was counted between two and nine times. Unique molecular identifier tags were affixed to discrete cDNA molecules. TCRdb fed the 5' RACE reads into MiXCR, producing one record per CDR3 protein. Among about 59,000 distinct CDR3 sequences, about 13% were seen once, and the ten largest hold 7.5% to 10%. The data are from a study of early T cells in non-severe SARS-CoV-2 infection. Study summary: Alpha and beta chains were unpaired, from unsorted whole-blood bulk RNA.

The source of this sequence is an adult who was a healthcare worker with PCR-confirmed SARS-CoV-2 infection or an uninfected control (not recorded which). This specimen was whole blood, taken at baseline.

The CDR3 DNA follows: TGTGCCAGCAGATTGGTGAGCTCTGGGGCCAACGTCCTGACTTTC. This encodes CASRLVSSGANVLTF. V usage is TRBV28 and J usage is TRBJ2-6, with no clear D. Germline V CDR1 and CDR2: MDHEN, SYDVKM. The V and J ends lost 6 bases and 0 bases respectively, with 9 bases between them. The CDR3 contains 15 residues.